The 16 T cell receptor beta chains presented below share a single source sample, sequenced in a study of T cells expressing NK-cell markers. After re-calling the 5' RACE reads, TCRdb lists one entry per CDR3 protein, DNA absent. This sample's clone table lists 350,000 to 400,000 distinct CDR3 sequences. Sample: blood T cells: a sorted CD56 or NKG2C T cell subset, CD4+ or CD8+ T cells, or bulk PBMC T cells (not recorded which). The origin of the receptors is a woman aged 50 to 60 in good health.

V is TRBV12-3 or TRBV12-4 and J is TRBJ2-7. CDR3 length equals 13 residues. This chain's CDR3 is CASSISGSYEQYF.

The rearrangement links TRBV7-3 to TRBJ2-1; TCRdb returns TRBD2, unconfirmable since there is no DNA. The CDR3 loop spans 16 amino acids. Germline V gene lookup returns CDR1 SGHTA and CDR2 FQGTGA. CDR3 in amino acids: CASSSRPSGSNNEQFF.

J is TRBJ2-5 and V is TRBV5-6; the D call from TCRdb, TRBD2, cannot be confirmed without DNA. CDR3 size: 14 residues. Germline lookup yields CDR1 SGHDT and CDR2 YYEEEE. CDR3 amino acids: CASSLGRALETQYF.

The rearrangement joins TRBV7-9 to TRBJ1-6. Per the germline V gene, CDR1 is SEHNR and CDR2 is FQNEAQ (reference sequence). This CDR3 contains 14 residues. The CDR3 region is CASSPAAQNSPLHF.

V and J are TRBV29-1 and TRBJ2-7; TCRdb returns TRBD1, unconfirmable since there is no DNA. Germline-derived CDR1 and CDR2 are SQVTM and ANQGSEA. This CDR3 is 13 amino acids long. The CDR3 here is CSVELYRGREQYF.

V is TRBV4-2 and J is TRBJ2-1; TCRdb selects TRBD2, and the lack of DNA leaves this call unchecked. The CDR3 spans 16 residues. CDR1 is LGHNA, CDR2 YNFKEQ, per germline. The CDR3 loop is CASSGGASGIYNEQFF.

The rearrangement uses TRBV20-1 and TRBJ2-7; the D gene TCRdb calls, TRBD1, cannot be checked with no DNA. Germline CDR1 and CDR2: DFQATT and SNEGSKA (reference sequence). This CDR3 comprises 12 residues. Here the CDR3 reads CSAPGRVGEQYF.

This chain connects TRBV21-1 to TRBJ2-4; TCRdb's D call, TRBD1, is unchecked because there is no DNA. TRBV21-1 is a pseudogene. The CDR3 loop spans 16 amino acids. The CDR3 loop is CASSSPGCATQNIQYF.

This chain links TRBV12-3 or TRBV12-4 with TRBJ1-1; TCRdb calls TRBD1, which cannot be checked without DNA. The CDR3 contains 16 residues. The CDR3 here is CASSPQGARVDTEAFF.

The V and J genes are TRBV24-1 and TRBJ2-3; as DNA is missing, the TRBD1 call by TCRdb cannot be tested. The CDR3 has 17 residues. Germline V gene data show CDR1 as KGHDR and CDR2 as SFDVKD. CDR3 sequence reads: CATSERQGRKLMDTQYF.

V usage is TRBV7-9 and J usage is TRBJ2-1; absent DNA, TCRdb's TRBD1 call cannot be checked. In germline, CDR1 is SEHNR, CDR2 FQNEAQ (reference sequence). The CDR3 consists of 15 residues. CDR3 in amino acids: CASSSDRGAYNEQFF.

The chain joins TRBV5-1 to TRBJ2-1; TCRdb gives TRBD2 as the D gene, but with no DNA this cannot be confirmed. The CDR3 consists of 16 residues. Germline V gene data show CDR1 as SGHRS and CDR2 as YFSETQ. The chain's CDR3 is CASSLGSGSSYNEQFF.

V and J are TRBV4-1 and TRBJ1-1; TCRdb reports TRBD1, a call that lacks DNA to check it against. CDR1 and CDR2 (germline): MGHRA, YSYEKL. CDR3 length: 16 residues. CDR3 sequence reads: CASSSWTGGLNTEAFF.

The J gene is TRBJ2-2, the V gene TRBV9; TCRdb outputs TRBD2, but without DNA this stays unchecked. The CDR3 loop spans 16 amino acids. From germline, CDR1 is SGDLS and CDR2 YYNGEE. The CDR3: CASSVAGGPNTGELFF.

The gene calls are TRBV5-1 and TRBJ2-2; without DNA, the TCRdb call of TRBD2 cannot be checked. This CDR3 is 14 amino acids long. Germline assignment: CDR1 SGHRS and CDR2 YFSETQ. This chain's CDR3 is CASSSPLRAGELFF.

The chain employs TRBV3-1 and TRBJ2-2; the TRBD2 assignment by TCRdb is unverifiable without DNA. This CDR3 contains 19 residues. Germline CDR1 LGHDT, CDR2 YNNKEL (reference sequence). The CDR3 region is CASSQVGGSSLRDTGELFF.